The T cell receptor (beta chain) described here comes from a study of shared clonotypes between healthy human individuals. Whole-study results and caveats: Among the subsets, naive ones generally showed larger estimated richness than memory ones.

Germline V lookup: CDR1 MGHRA, CDR2 YSYEKL. CDR3 size: 15 residues. V dropped 4 bases and J dropped 4; count of bases not matched to a gene: 1. In regard to this clone: Its antigen remains unknown. The sample holds other DNA sequences that translate to the same CDR3.

CD45RO-negative, CCR7-positively selected cells formed the naive CD8 fraction, excluding terminally differentiated effector memory CD45RA+ cells. The table came from immunoSEQ multiplex PCR; TCRdb's copy has only in-frame clones and leaves some out. The table lists some 2 million clones, roughly 94% of them singletons. This sequence was found in a man between 18 and 35 years old in good health. The sequenced sample consisted of naive CD8+ T cells sorted from blood. The chain couples TRBV4-1 to TRBJ2-1; 13 bases are a match to TRBD2. This chain's CDR3 is CASSPGLAGYNEQFF. The CDR3 DNA is TGCGCCAGCAGCCCGGGACTAGCGGGATACAATGAGCAGTTCTTC.